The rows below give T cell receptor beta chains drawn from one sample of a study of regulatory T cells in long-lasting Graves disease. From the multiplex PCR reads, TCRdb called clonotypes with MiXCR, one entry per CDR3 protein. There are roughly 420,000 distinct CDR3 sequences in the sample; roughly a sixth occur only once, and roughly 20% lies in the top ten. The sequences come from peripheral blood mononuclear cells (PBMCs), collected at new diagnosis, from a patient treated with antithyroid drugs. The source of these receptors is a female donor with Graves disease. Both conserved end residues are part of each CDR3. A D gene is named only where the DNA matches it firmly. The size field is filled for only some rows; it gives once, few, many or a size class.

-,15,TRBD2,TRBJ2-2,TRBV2,TGTGCCAGCAGTGACTGGGCGGGAGTCACCGGGGAGCTGTTTTTT,CASSDWAGVTGELFF
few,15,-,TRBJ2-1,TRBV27,TGTGCCAGCAGTAACCGGGACATCGGCGACAATGAGCAGTTCTTC,CASSNRDIGDNEQFF
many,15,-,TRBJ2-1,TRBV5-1,TGCGCCAGCAGCTTAGTCGGGACACAATACAATGAGCAGTTCTTC,CASSLVGTQYNEQFF
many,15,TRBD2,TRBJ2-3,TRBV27,TGTGCCAGCAGACCCGGGACTACCCACACAGATACGCAGTATTTT,CASRPGTTHTDTQYF
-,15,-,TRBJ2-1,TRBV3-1,TGTGCCAGCAGCCAGAGCGCAAGCTCCTACAATGAGCAGTTCTTC,CASSQSASSYNEQFF
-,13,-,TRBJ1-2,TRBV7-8,TGTGCCAGTAGTCCTTCAGGGTTAAACGGCTACACCTTC,CASSPSGLNGYTF
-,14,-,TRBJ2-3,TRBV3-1,TGTGCCAGCAGCGAGAGATTTAGCACAGATACGCAGTATTTT,CASSERFSTDTQYF
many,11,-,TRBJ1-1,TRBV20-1,TGCAGTGCCCACCATCGCACTGAAGCTTTCTTT,CSAHHRTEAFF
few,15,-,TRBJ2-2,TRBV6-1,TGTGCCAGCCGCCAGGGCGCACTACTCACCGGGGAGCTGTTTTTT,CASRQGALLTGELFF
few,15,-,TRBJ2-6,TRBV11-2,TGTGCCAGCAGCTCCGGACTCTCTGGGGCCAACGTCCTGACTTTC,CASSSGLSGANVLTF
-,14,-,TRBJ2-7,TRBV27,TGTGCCAGCAGTTTCTCAGGGGCCACCTACGAGCAGTACTTC,CASSFSGATYEQYF
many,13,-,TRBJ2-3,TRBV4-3,TGCGCCAGCAGCCAAAGGTTTTCAGATACGCAGTATTTT,CASSQRFSDTQYF
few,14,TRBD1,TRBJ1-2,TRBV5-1,TGCGCCAGCAGCTTTGACAGGGATATCCATGGCTACACCTTC,CASSFDRDIHGYTF
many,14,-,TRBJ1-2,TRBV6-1,TGTGCCAGCAGTGAACCCGCAACTAACTATGGCTACACCTTC,CASSEPATNYGYTF
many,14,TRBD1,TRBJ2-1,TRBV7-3,TGTGCCAGCAGCACCGGGACAGCCTACAATGAGCAGTTCTTC,CASSTGTAYNEQFF
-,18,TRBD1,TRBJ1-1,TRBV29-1,TGCAGCGTTATCCCCCTAAGACAGGGTGGGGGTATGAACACTGAAGCTTTCTTT,CSVIPLRQGGGMNTEAFF